What follows are 21 T cell receptor beta chains derived from one specimen sequenced in a study of shared clonotypes between healthy human individuals. Using immunoSEQ multiplex PCR, the repertoire was profiled, and TCRdb retains in-frame clones only, with some absent. The table has over 850,000 clones, around 82% seen once; the top ten hold approximately 0.5%. The sample taken for sequencing was memory CD4+ T cells from PBMCs. Subset indicated: CD45RA-negative fraction. The receptors originated from a man younger than 35 in good health. Some clones in this sample may be carry-over from other donors' samples.

This chain joins TRBV28 and TRBJ1-2, with TRBD1 identical over 8 bases. J gave up 8 bases and V 3 bases, and 8 bases lay outside the gene matches. The CDR3 sequence is 14 residues long. Germline CDR1 reads MDHEN; CDR2 reads SYDVKM. DNA for the CDR3: TGTGCCAGCAGTTTTTCGGGACAGGTTGCCGGCTACACCTTC. Translating it yields CASSFSGQVAGYTF.

V gene TRBV2 combines with J gene TRBJ1-3; TRBD1 agrees at 7 bases. The germline CDR1 and CDR2 sequences are SNHLY and FYNNEI. Trimming removed 4 bases from V and 2 bases from J; junction bases left unmatched: 8. The CDR3 runs to 16 residues. In DNA form, the CDR3 reads TGTGCCAGCAGTGGAGGGACAGTATGGACTGGAAACACCATATATTTT. This translates into CASSGGTVWTGNTIYF.

The chain employs TRBV5-6 and TRBJ2-3; D may match TRBD1 or TRBD2 (5 bases each). Trimming shortened V by 4 bases and J by 0 bases, and 12 bases separated the two germline ends. Per the germline V gene, CDR1 is SGHDT and CDR2 is YYEEEE. The CDR3 contains 15 residues. The CDR3 sequence is CASSPEWGSTDTQYF. The CDR3 DNA follows: TGTGCCAGCAGCCCAGAATGGGGGAGCACAGATACGCAGTATTTT.

A remark on this clone: Other DNA sequences of this sample code for an identical CDR3. This chain connects TRBV10-3 to TRBJ2-3; D remains unclear. The ends were cut back, 6 bases at V and 0 bases at J, with 10 bases in the middle. Per the germline V gene, CDR1 is ENHRY and CDR2 is SYGVKD. CDR3 length: 14 residues. CDR3 coding DNA: TGTGCCATCAGCCCGGAACTCAGCACAGATACGCAGTATTTT. It is translated as CAISPELSTDTQYF.

This rearrangement joins TRBV6-1 to TRBJ2-2, with no clear D. The CDR3 runs to 15 residues. Trimming removed 5 bases at V and 8 bases at J, with 18 bases between. From germline, CDR1 is MNHNS and CDR2 SASEGT. The CDR3 nucleotides are TGTGCCAGCAGTCCACAAGTGGGCGGCGCGGGGGAGCTGTTTTTT. Translated, it gives CASSPQVGGAGELFF.

CDR3 sequence reads: CASSQGWGDKGAEAFF. CDR3 DNA sequence: TGTGCCAGCAGCCAAGGTTGGGGGGACAAGGGGGCCGAAGCTTTCTTT. V and J are TRBV4-2 and TRBJ1-1, with TRBD1 identical over 7 bases. CDR3 size: 16 residues. The V gene's germline CDR1 is LGHNA and CDR2 YNFKEQ. Trimming removed 1 base from V and 8 bases from J; junction bases left unmatched: 13.

The J gene is TRBJ2-1, the V gene TRBV28; D assignment may be TRBD1 or TRBD2 (5 bases each). Germline CDR1 is MDHEN and CDR2 is SYDVKM. This CDR3 region has 16 residues. With 4 bases removed from V and 12 bases from J, the gap between germline ends came to 25 bases. CDR3 sequence reads: CASSSPGTPGVQRQFF. The CDR3 DNA reads as TGTGCCAGCAGTTCCCCCGGGACCCCAGGAGTACAGCGGCAGTTCTTC.

V is TRBV5-1 and J is TRBJ2-3; 10 positions agree with TRBD2. CDR1 is SGHRS, CDR2 YFSETQ, per germline. After removal of 3 bases from V and 2 bases from J, the junction contained 9 bases not matched to a gene. The CDR3 spans 17 residues. The CDR3 nucleotides are TGCGCCAGCAGCTCGACGCCACTAGCGGGAATCACAGATACGCAGTATTTT. Its protein is CASSSTPLAGITDTQYF. Combining the CDR3 with reference TRBV5-1 and TRBJ2-3 gives the whole variable domain KAGVTQTPRYLIKTRGQQVTLSCSPISGHRSVSWYQQTPGQGLQFLFEYFSETQRNKGNFPGRFSGRQFSNSRSEMNVSTLELGDSALYLCASSSTPLAGITDTQYFGPGTRLTVL.

This clone was seen more than once but under ten times. The rearrangement uses TRBV5-7 and TRBJ1-3, with D unclear. TRBV5-7 is identified as an open reading frame with a role that is uncertain. The CDR3 consists of 15 residues. The germline V and J ends were trimmed by 5 bases and 0 bases, with 12 bases remaining between them. Written as DNA, the CDR3 is TGTGCCAGCAGGCGCGACAAACTCTCTGGAAACACCATATATTTT. This codes for CASRRDKLSGNTIYF.

Details on this clone: Other DNA variants within this sample encode the same CDR3. The chain recombines TRBV18 with TRBJ1-1; weak D call: TRBD1 (5 bases). The ends were cut back, 3 bases at V and 3 bases at J, with 11 bases in the middle. Germline V CDR1 and CDR2: KGHSH, LQKENI. The CDR3 contains 14 residues. CDR3 nucleotides: TGTGCCAGCTCACCTCAGGGTTCCGACACTGAAGCTTTCTTT. Its protein is CASSPQGSDTEAFF.

The chain has TRBV28 and TRBJ1-1, with D possibly TRBD1 on 6 matching bases. CDR1 and CDR2 from the germline V gene are MDHEN and SYDVKM. There are 15 residues in the CDR3. V was cut by 5 bases and J by 1 base, with 14 bases left in between. The CDR3, as DNA: TGTGCCAGCAGTGCGCCCGGGACATCGAACACTGAAGCTTTCTTT. This sequence encodes CASSAPGTSNTEAFF.

The J gene is TRBJ1-5, the V gene TRBV7-2; no firm D call. Per the germline V gene, CDR1 is SGHTA and CDR2 is FQGNSA. V gave up 2 bases and J gave up 0 bases, with 8 bases separating them. The CDR3 is 15 residues long. The CDR3 sequence is CASSLLQNSNQPQHF. CDR3 nucleotide sequence: TGTGCCAGCAGCTTATTACAGAATAGCAATCAGCCCCAGCATTTT.

This chain connects TRBV5-6 to TRBJ1-2; D gene unclear. V dropped 4 bases and J dropped 3 bases, with 16 bases sitting between them. In germline, CDR1 is SGHDT, CDR2 YYEEEE. The CDR3 is made up of 15 amino acids. Written as DNA, the CDR3 is TGTGCCAGCAGCCGTGAGTTTGTTGTGGACTATGGCTACACCTTC. Protein product: CASSREFVVDYGYTF. The full variable domain, with the rest looked up from reference TRBV5-6 and TRBJ1-2, is DAGVTQSPTHLIKTRGQQVTLRCSPKSGHDTVSWYQQALGQGPQFIFQYYEEEERQRGNFPDRFSGHQFPNYSSELNVNALLLGDSALYLCASSREFVVDYGYTFGSGTRLTVV.

V is TRBV6-5 and J is TRBJ1-1; no definite D call. V was shortened by 6 bases and J by 1 base, with 9 bases between the two germline ends. CDR3 size: 13 residues. The V gene's germline CDR1 is MNHEY and CDR2 SVGAGI. Here the CDR3 reads CASRSSGNTEAFF. In nucleotides, the CDR3 is TGTGCCAGCAGGTCCTCAGGGAACACTGAAGCTTTCTTT.

This clone was observed many times. This rearrangement joins TRBV5-1 to TRBJ1-1; 7 positions match TRBD1. The germline V gene encodes CDR1 SGHRS and CDR2 YFSETQ. V lost 2 bases, J lost 5 bases, and 3 bases stayed unmatched. This CDR3 is built from 13 residues. CDR3 amino acids: CASSFQGDTEAFF. CDR3 nucleotides: TGCGCCAGCAGCTTCCAGGGGGATACTGAAGCTTTCTTT.

This chain uses TRBV10-3 with TRBJ1-2; 7 bases fit TRBD1. The CDR3 sequence is 15 residues long. Germline CDR1 is ENHRY and CDR2 is SYGVKD. With 7 bases clipped from V and 0 bases from J, the junction kept 8 bases outside the gene matches. This CDR3 reads CAITPTGLANYGYTF. CDR3 sequence (DNA): TGTGCCATCACTCCGACAGGGTTAGCTAACTATGGCTACACCTTC.

This sequence joins TRBV6-6 and TRBJ1-1; D remains unclear. V dropped 2 bases and J dropped 6 bases, with 10 bases sitting between them. Germline CDR1 and CDR2: MNHNY and SVGAGI (reference sequence). The CDR3 contains 13 residues. CDR3 in amino acids: CASSYRELAEAFF. DNA of the CDR3: TGTGCCAGCAGTTACAGGGAACTCGCTGAAGCTTTCTTT.

The chain uses TRBV5-4 and TRBJ2-7, with 7 positions matching TRBD1. The CDR3 contains 14 residues. Germline V gives CDR1 SGHNT, CDR2 YYREEE (reference sequence). The V segment lost 5 bases and the J segment 2 bases; nucleotides outside the gene matches: 7. CDR3 loop: CASSETGLAYEQYF. In DNA form, the CDR3 reads TGTGCCAGCAGTGAGACAGGGCTTGCCTACGAGCAGTACTTC.

The chain combines TRBV6-1 with TRBJ1-5; D is undetermined. V was trimmed by 3 bases and J by 5 bases, leaving 17 bases between them. The CDR3 contains 16 residues. In germline, CDR1 is MNHNS, CDR2 SASEGT. The CDR3 protein is CASSELGVFGYQPQHF. CDR3 DNA: TGTGCCAGCAGTGAGTTGGGAGTGTTTGGGTATCAGCCCCAGCATTTT.

Only one count was recorded for this clone. This chain uses TRBV6-6 with TRBJ1-1; the D is unclear. The length of the CDR3 is 13 residues. V lost 5 bases, J lost 0 bases, and 7 bases lay in between. Germline CDR1 reads MNHNY; CDR2 reads SVGAGI (reference sequence). The DNA for the CDR3 is TGTGCCAGCAGTCCGCGGATGAACACTGAAGCTTTCTTT. Translation: CASSPRMNTEAFF.

This sequence joins TRBV9 and TRBJ1-2; D uncertain. Between the trimmed V and J ends, which lost 2 bases and 4 bases, there was a span of 12 bases. This CDR3 spans 14 amino acids. Germline-derived CDR1 and CDR2 are SGDLS and YYNGEE. DNA for the CDR3: TGTGCCAGCAGCGTCAGCCCAGGATCCTATGGCTACACCTTC. Amino acid sequence: CASSVSPGSYGYTF. The complete variable domain, with remaining parts taken from reference TRBV9 and TRBJ1-2, reads DSGVTQTPKHLITATGQRVTLRCSPRSGDLSVYWYQQSLDQGLQFLIQYYNGEERAKGNILERFSAQQFPDLHSELNLSSLELGDSALYFCASSVSPGSYGYTFGSGTRLTVV.